The 24 T cell receptor beta chains reported below all come from one sample, sequenced in a study of metastatic and nonmetastatic thyroid tumors. None of the patients had undergone any treatment ahead of thyroid surgery. From the PCR reads, TCRdb re-called clones with MiXCR. This sample has 70,000 or so clones, with over 12% found just once. The sequenced sample was blood. These receptors were taken from a male donor with papillary thyroid cancer or a benign thyroid nodule (not recorded which). Some clones in this sample may be carry-over from other donors' samples.

This clone was recorded many times. The chain has TRBV4-1 and TRBJ2-3; the match to TRBD2 covers 7 bases. After removal of 1 base from V and 4 bases from J, the junction contained 8 bases not matched to a gene. From germline, CDR1 is MGHRA and CDR2 YSYEKL. There are 16 residues in the CDR3. The CDR3 DNA reads as TGCGCCAGCAGCCAAGGACTAGCTTGGACCCCAGATACGCAGTATTTT. Its protein product is CASSQGLAWTPDTQYF.

This clone was counted at least ten times. This chain connects TRBV4-1 to TRBJ2-1; D is unresolved. V lost 0 bases, J lost 3 bases, and 15 bases lay in between. The CDR3 totals 17 residues. In germline, CDR1 is MGHRA, CDR2 YSYEKL. CDR3 sequence reads: CASSQEETRLVYNEQFF. CDR3 DNA sequence: TGCGCCAGCAGCCAAGAAGAAACCCGGTTAGTCTACAATGAGCAGTTCTTC.

The chain carries TRBV19 and TRBJ2-5, with D tentatively TRBD2 (6 bases). Germline lookup yields CDR1 LNHDA and CDR2 SQIVND (reference sequence). V lost 3 bases, J lost 0 bases, and 17 bases lay in between. This CDR3 has 17 residues. CDR3 DNA: TGTGCCAGTAGTATTAGGACTAACCGAAAGTACCAAGAGACCCAGTACTTC. This gives the protein CASSIRTNRKYQETQYF.

This clone was seen repeatedly, ten times or more. The sample has other DNA sequences that encode this CDR3 too. The chain links TRBV5-1 to TRBJ2-1; 9 bases map to TRBD2. CDR1 is SGHRS and CDR2 is YFSETQ in the germline V gene. Trimming removed 7 bases from V and 4 bases from J; junction bases left unmatched: 6. CDR3 length equals 14 residues. CDR3 sequence reads: CASRRSGRYNEQFF. The CDR3 nucleotides read TGCGCCAGCCGCCGGAGCGGGAGGTACAATGAGCAGTTCTTC.

At least ten counts were recorded for this clone. The V gene is TRBV20-1, the J gene TRBJ2-5; 10 nucleotides align to TRBD1. Per germline, CDR1 DFQATT and CDR2 SNEGSKA (reference sequence). The CDR3 extends over 15 amino acids. Trimming removed 0 bases from V and 6 bases from J; junction bases left unmatched: 7. The CDR3 is CSAREDRGLKQTQYF. The DNA for the CDR3 is TGCAGTGCTAGAGAAGACAGGGGGCTTAAACAGACCCAGTACTTC.

The sample holds many counts of this clone. The CDR3 DNA is TGTGCCAGTAGCCCATCTATCATTATCACAGATACGCAGTATTTT. As protein: CASSPSIIITDTQYF. This chain joins TRBV19 and TRBJ2-3; D unresolved. V was pared by 6 bases and J by 2 bases, with 15 bases between. Germline CDR1 reads LNHDA; CDR2 reads SQIVND (reference sequence). This CDR3 spans 15 amino acids.

This clone has ten or more counts. This chain's CDR3 is CASSLRGPSGNQPQHF. DNA for the CDR3: TGTGCCAGCAGTTTACGAGGGCCCTCCGGCAATCAGCCCCAGCATTTT. The chain joins TRBV12-3 or TRBV12-4 to TRBJ1-5; D is uncertain. This CDR3 is 16 amino acids long. Between the trimmed V and J ends, which lost 2 bases and 2 bases, there was a span of 13 bases.

This clone was seen many times. The CDR3 DNA reads as TGTGCCAGCAGTTTGAATTTGGCCAGCACAGATACGCAGTATTTT. It translates to CASSLNLASTDTQYF. This chain joins TRBV12-3 or TRBV12-4 and TRBJ2-3, with D hard to call. Trimming removed 3 bases from V and 0 bases from J, with 10 bases in between. This CDR3 is built from 15 residues.

Many counts were recorded for this clone. The J gene is TRBJ2-7, the V gene TRBV14, with D maybe TRBD1 (5 bases). This CDR3 has 12 residues. Trimming took 4 bases from V and 9 from J, leaving 13 bases between them. Germline CDR1 SGHDN, CDR2 FVKESK. CDR3 region: CASSPCREGQYV. CDR3 DNA sequence: TGTGCCAGCAGCCCCTGCAGGGAAGGGCAGTACGTC.

The chain uses TRBV29-1 and TRBJ2-1; 15 positions agree with TRBD2. Looked up from germline, CDR1 is SQVTM and CDR2 is ANQGSEA. Losses at the gene ends were 7 bases for V and 10 bases for J; bases not matched to a gene: 8. The CDR3 extends over 14 amino acids. The CDR3 loop is CSAGGLAGGGEQFF. Here the CDR3 DNA reads TGCAGCGCTGGGGGACTAGCGGGAGGAGGGGAGCAGTTCTTC.

This clone was detected once. The chain is built from TRBV30 and TRBJ2-1; D ambiguous. V was shortened by 2 bases and J by 11 bases, with 13 bases between the two germline ends. Germline CDR1 GTSNPN, CDR2 SVGIG (reference sequence). The CDR3 loop spans 12 amino acids. The CDR3 is CAWSLLSPQQFF. CDR3 sequence (DNA): TGTGCCTGGAGTTTACTAAGCCCCCAGCAGTTCTTC.

This clone was seen ten or more times. The rearrangement uses TRBV20-1 and TRBJ1-2, with D possibly TRBD1 on 5 matching bases. The V end was cut by 4 bases, the J end by 4 bases, with 13 bases between. The V gene's germline CDR1 is DFQATT and CDR2 SNEGSKA (reference sequence). The CDR3 spans 13 residues. The DNA of the CDR3 is TGCAGTGCTACTCATCAGGGTAGCTATGGCTACACCTTC. Protein sequence: CSATHQGSYGYTF.

This clone was recorded many times. The rearrangement links TRBV28 to TRBJ2-5, with 10 bases fitting TRBD2. J was trimmed by 4 bases and V by 5 bases; bases with no gene match: 7. The CDR3 is 15 residues long. Per the germline V gene, CDR1 is MDHEN and CDR2 is SYDVKM. The CDR3 reads CASSKLAGGRETQYF. CDR3 DNA sequence: TGTGCCAGCAGTAAATTAGCGGGAGGCCGAGAGACCCAGTACTTC.

There are many counts of this clone. This rearrangement joins TRBV6-6 to TRBJ1-5; D remains unclear. The CDR3 runs to 13 residues. The ends were cut back, 1 base at V and 5 bases at J, with 6 bases in the middle. Germline assignment: CDR1 MNHNY and CDR2 SVGAGI (reference sequence). CDR3 coding DNA: TGTGCCAGCAGTTACTGGGCCCATCAGCCCCAGCATTTT. It codes for CASSYWAHQPQHF.

At least ten counts were recorded for this clone. The chain carries TRBV28 and TRBJ2-7; 10 positions match TRBD1. Germline trimming cut 6 bases from V and 4 bases from J; bases unmatched to any gene: 6. Germline CDR1 and CDR2: MDHEN and SYDVKM. CDR3 size: 14 residues. CDR3 bases: TGTGCCAGCAGCTTGACAGGGGGCAAGTACGAGCAGTACTTC. Amino acids: CASSLTGGKYEQYF.

The rearrangement links TRBV6-1 to TRBJ1-4; D is possibly TRBD1 (5 bases). V was trimmed by 7 bases and J by 3 bases, leaving 12 bases between them. CDR1 and CDR2 (germline): MNHNS, SASEGT. The CDR3 loop spans 14 amino acids. DNA for the CDR3: TGTGCCAGCACCTTGGACACATCTAATGAAAAACTGTTTTTT. Protein: CASTLDTSNEKLFF.

As regards this clone: Just one base apart from a much larger clone, this may be a read error. The chain combines TRBV19 with TRBJ1-4; tentatively, D is TRBD1 (5 bases). This CDR3 is built from 15 residues. The V gene's germline CDR1 is LNHDA and CDR2 SQIVND (reference sequence). The V and J ends lost 9 bases and 0 bases respectively, with 14 bases between them. CDR3 nucleotides: TGTGCCAGCGTAAACCTGGGGGCAACTAATGAAAAACTGTTTTTT. This translates into CASVNLGATNEKLFF. Based on the CDR3 plus reference TRBV19 and TRBJ1-4, the full variable domain is DGGITQSPKYLFRKEGQNVTLSCEQNLNHDAMYWYRQDPGQGLRLIYYSQIVNDFQKGDIAEGYSVSREKKESFPLTVTSAQKNPTAFYLCASVNLGATNEKLFFGSGTQLSVL.

This clone was picked up many times. The V call is TRBV12-3 or TRBV12-4, the J call TRBJ2-1; D may be TRBD1 or TRBD2 (5 bases each). The V gene lost 4 bases and the J gene lost 7 bases, with 11 bases spanning the gap. The CDR3 runs 13 residues. The CDR3 coding sequence is TGTGCCAGCAGTTCCGCCGGGGCGAATGAGCAGTTCTTC. Translated, it gives CASSSAGANEQFF.

V gene TRBV4-1 combines with J gene TRBJ1-6, with no clear D. Trimming removed 0 bases at V and 12 bases at J, with 12 bases between. CDR1 and CDR2 from the germline V gene are MGHRA and YSYEKL. The CDR3 runs to 14 residues. CDR3 nucleotides: TGCGCCAGCAGCCAAGAGGTAGCTCTAGGACCCCTCCACTTT. Protein: CASSQEVALGPLHF.

This clone was counted a few times. The chain links TRBV7-2 to TRBJ1-2; the match to TRBD1 covers 9 bases. CDR1 is SGHTA and CDR2 is FQGNSA in the germline V gene. Trimming cost V 2 bases and J 4 bases; bases outside gene matches: 5. The CDR3 loop spans 15 amino acids. The CDR3 is CASSLSGTGTYGYTF. The CDR3 nucleotides read TGTGCCAGCAGCTTATCTGGGACAGGGACCTATGGCTACACCTTC.

In its sample, this clone was seen many times. One base away lies a much larger clone, so this may be a sequencing read error. The chain carries TRBV28 and TRBJ2-1; D possibly uses TRBD1 or TRBD2 (5 bases each). V shed 7 bases and J shed 6 bases, with 13 bases lying between them. This CDR3 has 13 residues. Germline V gives CDR1 MDHEN, CDR2 SYDVKM. The CDR3 reads CASISGTFNEQFF. The CDR3 bases are TGTGCCAGCATCTCCGGGACCTTCAATGAGCAGTTCTTC.

The chain uses TRBV9 and TRBJ2-5, with D maybe TRBD2 (6 bases). V shed 4 bases and J shed 2 bases, with 12 bases lying between them. CDR1 and CDR2 (germline): SGDLS, YYNGEE. This CDR3 is built from 14 residues. The CDR3 coding sequence is TGTGCCAGCAGCCCGGAGGGGAGGCAAGAGACCCAGTACTTC. Translated: CASSPEGRQETQYF.

Only a few counts were recorded for this clone. A much larger clonotype is one base distant, so this may be a read error. This CDR3 is CSASGRSYEQYF. The CDR3 DNA reads TGCAGTGCTAGCGGGAGGTCCTACGAGCAGTACTTC. The chain recombines TRBV20-1 with TRBJ2-7, with TRBD2 matching 7 bases. V gave up 3 bases and J gave up 1 base; unmatched junction bases: 0. Per germline, CDR1 DFQATT and CDR2 SNEGSKA (reference sequence). The CDR3 loop spans 12 amino acids.

This clone was picked up a small number of times. This chain links TRBV20-1 with TRBJ2-5; D is tentatively TRBD1 or TRBD2 (5 bases each). Germline assignment: CDR1 DFQATT and CDR2 SNEGSKA (reference sequence). The V end lost 0 bases, the J end lost 4 bases, and 12 bases lay between the germline ends. The CDR3 is made up of 14 amino acids. The CDR3 reads CSARDPGRPETQYF. CDR3 nucleotides: TGCAGTGCTAGAGATCCGGGACGCCCAGAGACCCAGTACTTC.